These 2 T cell receptor beta chains were sequenced from one sample in a study of cytomegalovirus exposure and HLA in healthy donors. Sequencing used immunoSEQ multiplex PCR; TCRdb keeps in-frame clones, though not all of them. Of fewer than 100,000 clones in the sample, roughly 93% were seen once. Input material: PBMCs. All receptors derive from a man aged 25-45 years in good health and CMV-seronegative.

The CDR3 sequence: CASSSTRRSGQGLYEQYF. CDR3 bases: TGTGCCAGCAGTTCAACACGGCGGTCTGGACAGGGTCTCTACGAGCAGTACTTC. The J gene is TRBJ2-7, the V gene TRBV28, with 8 bases identical to TRBD1. From germline, CDR1 is MDHEN and CDR2 SYDVKM. V dropped 4 bases and J dropped 3; count of bases not matched to a gene: 17. This CDR3 has 18 residues.

V gene TRBV5-1 combines with J gene TRBJ2-7; 8 bases agree with TRBD1. The CDR3 extends over 15 amino acids. In germline, CDR1 is SGHRS, CDR2 YFSETQ. V was clipped by 4 bases and J by 0 bases; unmatched bases: 6. DNA of the CDR3: TGCGCCAGCAGCATGACAGGGGAACCCTCCTACGAGCAGTACTTC. It yields the protein CASSMTGEPSYEQYF.